This passage covers 5 T cell receptor beta chains from one sample sequenced in a study of circulating and synovial CD4+ cells in juvenile arthritis. Repertoires were generated with immunoSEQ multiplex PCR, while TCRdb's copy carries only in-frame clones and drops some. In the table there are some 35,000 clones, roughly 94% of which are singletons. The sequencing input was CD4+ T cells from blood. The source is a human donor with juvenile idiopathic arthritis.

This sequence joins TRBV6-1 and TRBJ2-3; 9 nucleotides match TRBD1. Trimming at V came to 0 bases and at J to 6 bases, leaving 16 bases not matched to a gene. Germline loops: CDR1 MNHNS, CDR2 SASEGT. The CDR3 has 19 amino acids. The CDR3 nucleotides read TGTGCCAGCAGTGAAGCCGGGACAGGGTGGAGGCAGCGCGTGGATACGCAGTATTTT. Its protein is CASSEAGTGWRQRVDTQYF.

CDR3 loop: CASSVGGGGVYEQYF. CDR3 nucleotides: TGTGCCAGCAGCGTAGGGGGCGGGGGGGTCTACGAGCAGTACTTC. The chain joins TRBV9 to TRBJ2-7, with 9 bases matching TRBD2. Trimming removed 0 bases from V and 3 bases from J; junction bases left unmatched: 4. The CDR3 has 15 amino acids. CDR1 and CDR2 from the germline V gene are SGDLS and YYNGEE.

The CDR3 region is CASSLGGGTGIASQPQHF. The CDR3 DNA is TGTGCCAGCAGTCTCGGGGGAGGAACAGGAATTGCCAGTCAGCCCCAGCATTTT. The chain is built from TRBV2 and TRBJ1-5, with D maybe TRBD1 (5 bases). The CDR3 extends over 18 amino acids. Trimming shortened V by 5 bases and J by 6 bases, and 26 bases separated the two germline ends. CDR1 is SNHLY and CDR2 is FYNNEI in the germline V gene.

As DNA, the CDR3 is TGTGCCAGCAGCTCTGACAGGGGCCGTTTCACTGAAGCTTTCTTT. This encodes CASSSDRGRFTEAFF. The chain employs TRBV7-2 and TRBJ1-1; the match to TRBD1 covers 8 bases. The germline gives CDR1 SGHTA, CDR2 FQGNSA. The CDR3 has 15 amino acids. The V segment lost 4 bases and the J segment 4 bases; nucleotides outside the gene matches: 8.

The gene calls are TRBV7-8 and TRBJ1-3; tentatively, D is TRBD1 (5 bases). This CDR3 comprises 16 residues. V gave up 5 bases and J gave up 0 bases, with 14 bases separating them. Germline V gene lookup returns CDR1 SGHVS and CDR2 FQNEAQ. The CDR3 reads CASSARQLFSGNTIYF. CDR3 in DNA: TGTGCCAGCAGCGCCCGACAGCTATTCTCTGGAAACACCATATATTTT.